What follows describes a single T cell receptor (beta chain). The sample belongs to a study of patients and donors after allogeneic stem cell transplantation. The CDR3 sequence is 16 residues long. CDR1 KGHDR and CDR2 SFDVKD come from the germline V gene. The germline V and J ends were trimmed by 3 bases and 6 bases, with 20 bases remaining between them. TCRdb independently ran MiXCR on the RT-PCR reads; one entry per CDR3 protein. The sample consists of about a million distinct CDR3 sequences, over 15% of them appearing once. Sequences were obtained from blood, either unsorted or a sorted T cell fraction (not recorded which). The J gene is TRBJ2-7, the V gene TRBV24-1; D assignment may be TRBD1 or TRBD2 (5 bases each). This TCR was sampled from a human donor who was either an allogeneic HSCT recipient or a stem cell or donor lymphocyte infusion donor (not recorded which). It is not recorded whose cells these are; they may come from a transplant donor. The CDR3 DNA is TGTGCCACCAGTGATCGGGACGCCCCGGGGCTCCTCGAGCAGTACTTC. As protein: CATSDRDAPGLLEQYF.